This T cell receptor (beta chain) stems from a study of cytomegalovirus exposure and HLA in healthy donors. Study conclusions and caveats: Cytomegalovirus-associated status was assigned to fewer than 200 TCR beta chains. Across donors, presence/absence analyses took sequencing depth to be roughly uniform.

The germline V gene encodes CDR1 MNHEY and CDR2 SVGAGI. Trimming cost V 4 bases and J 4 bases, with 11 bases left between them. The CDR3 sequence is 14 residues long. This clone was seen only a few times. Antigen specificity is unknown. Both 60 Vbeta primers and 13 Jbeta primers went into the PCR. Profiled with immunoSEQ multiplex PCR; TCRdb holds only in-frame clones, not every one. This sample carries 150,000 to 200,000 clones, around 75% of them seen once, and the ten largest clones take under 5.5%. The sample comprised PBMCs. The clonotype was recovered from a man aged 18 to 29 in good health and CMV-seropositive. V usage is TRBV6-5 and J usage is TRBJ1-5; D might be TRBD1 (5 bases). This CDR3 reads CASSSGLRNQPQHF. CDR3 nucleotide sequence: TGTGCCAGCAGTTCGGGACTGCGGAATCAGCCCCAGCATTTT.